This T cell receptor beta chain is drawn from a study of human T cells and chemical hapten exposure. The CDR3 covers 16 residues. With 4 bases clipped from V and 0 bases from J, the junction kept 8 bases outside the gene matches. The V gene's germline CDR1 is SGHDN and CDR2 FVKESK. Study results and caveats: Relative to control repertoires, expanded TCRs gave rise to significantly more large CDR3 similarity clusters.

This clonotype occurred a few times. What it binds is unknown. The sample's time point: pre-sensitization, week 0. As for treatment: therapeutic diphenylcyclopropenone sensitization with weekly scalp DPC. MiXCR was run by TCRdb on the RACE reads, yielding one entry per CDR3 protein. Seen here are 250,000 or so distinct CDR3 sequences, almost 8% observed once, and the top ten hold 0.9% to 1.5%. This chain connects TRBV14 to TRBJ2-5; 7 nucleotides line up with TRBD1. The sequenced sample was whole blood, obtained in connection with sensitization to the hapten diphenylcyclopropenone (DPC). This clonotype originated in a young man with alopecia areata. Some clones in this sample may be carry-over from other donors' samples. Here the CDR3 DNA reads TGTGCCAGCAGCCCGACCGGGACAGCGTACCAAGAGACCCAGTACTTC. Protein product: CASSPTGTAYQETQYF. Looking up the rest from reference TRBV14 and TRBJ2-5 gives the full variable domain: EAGVTQFPSHSVIEKGQTVTLRCDPISGHDNLYWYRRVMGKEIKFLLHFVKESKQDESGMPNNRFLAERTGGTYSTLKVQPAELEDSGVYFCASSPTGTAYQETQYFGPGTRLLVL.